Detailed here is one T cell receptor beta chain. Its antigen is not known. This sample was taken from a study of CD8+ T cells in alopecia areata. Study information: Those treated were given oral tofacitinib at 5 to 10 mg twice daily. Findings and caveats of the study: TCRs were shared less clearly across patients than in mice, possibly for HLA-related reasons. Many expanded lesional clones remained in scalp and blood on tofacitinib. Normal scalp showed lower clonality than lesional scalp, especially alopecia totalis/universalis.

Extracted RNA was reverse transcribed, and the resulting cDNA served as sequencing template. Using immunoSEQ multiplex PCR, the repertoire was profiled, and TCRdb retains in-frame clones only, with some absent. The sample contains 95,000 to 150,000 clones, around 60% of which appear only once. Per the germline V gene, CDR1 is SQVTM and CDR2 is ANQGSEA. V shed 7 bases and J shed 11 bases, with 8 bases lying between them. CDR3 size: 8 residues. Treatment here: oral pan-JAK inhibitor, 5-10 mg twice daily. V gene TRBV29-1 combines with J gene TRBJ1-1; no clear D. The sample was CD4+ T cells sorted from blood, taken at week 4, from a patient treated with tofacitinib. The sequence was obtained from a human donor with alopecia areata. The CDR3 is CSAGMAFF. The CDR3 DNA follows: TGCAGCGCTGGGATGGCTTTCTTT.